This section outlines one TCR beta chain sequence together with its context. The data belong to a study of cytotoxic CD8 clonotypes in ibrutinib-treated CLL. The V gene's germline CDR1 is SEHNR and CDR2 FQNEAQ (reference sequence). This CDR3 comprises 16 residues. Trimming shortened V by 5 bases and J by 2 bases, and 19 bases separated the two germline ends. The table came from immunoSEQ multiplex PCR; TCRdb's copy has only in-frame clones and leaves some out. The sample has about 140,000 clones, 70% to 90% seen once. This chain uses TRBV7-9 with TRBJ2-7, with unresolved D. The sequenced sample was PBMCs, obtained after 36 months of ibrutinib treatment. The receptor was derived from a human donor with chronic lymphocytic leukemia. The CDR3 coding sequence is TGTGCCAGCAGCCGAGGTATCCAGCTAGAAGCCTACGAGCAGTACTTC. Residues: CASSRGIQLEAYEQYF.